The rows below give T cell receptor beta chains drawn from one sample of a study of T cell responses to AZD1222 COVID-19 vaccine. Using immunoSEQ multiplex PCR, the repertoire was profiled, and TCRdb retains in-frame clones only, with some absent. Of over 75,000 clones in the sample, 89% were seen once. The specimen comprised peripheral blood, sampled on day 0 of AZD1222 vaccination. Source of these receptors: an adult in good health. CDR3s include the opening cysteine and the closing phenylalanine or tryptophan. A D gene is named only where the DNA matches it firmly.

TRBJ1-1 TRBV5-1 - CASSSLGGTEAFF TGCGCCAGCAGCTCGTTAGGGGGCACTGAAGCTTTCTTT
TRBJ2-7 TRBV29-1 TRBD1 CSVAGQGGTSYEQYF TGCAGCGTTGCAGGACAGGGGGGAACCTCCTACGAGCAGTACTTC
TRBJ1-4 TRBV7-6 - CASSLSPPGPNEKLFF TGTGCCAGCAGCTTAAGCCCCCCGGGGCCTAATGAAAAACTGTTTTTT
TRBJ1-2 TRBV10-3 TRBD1 CAISEFGQGYGYTF TGTGCCATCAGTGAGTTCGGACAGGGGTATGGCTACACCTTC
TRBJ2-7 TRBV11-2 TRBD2 CASSHFLGGTNYEQYF TGTGCCAGCAGCCACTTTCTGGGTGGGACTAACTACGAGCAGTACTTC
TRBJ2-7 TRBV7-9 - CASSLVLYEQYF TGTGCCAGCAGCTTAGTACTCTACGAGCAGTACTTC
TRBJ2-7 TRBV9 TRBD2 CASSAGLAGYEQYF TGTGCCAGCAGCGCTGGACTAGCGGGATACGAGCAGTACTTC
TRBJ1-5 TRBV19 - CASSMSRGVLYNQPQHF TGTGCCAGTAGTATGTCTAGGGGGGTGCTCTACAATCAGCCCCAGCATTTT
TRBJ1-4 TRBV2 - CASSDWQGPESEKLFF TGTGCCAGCAGTGACTGGCAGGGCCCAGAGAGCGAAAAACTGTTTTTT
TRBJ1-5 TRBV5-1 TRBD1 CASSFGTGGGNQPQHF TGCGCCAGCAGCTTCGGGACAGGGGGCGGAAATCAGCCCCAGCATTTT
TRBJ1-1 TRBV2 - CASSDSIFKGDTEAFF TGTGCCAGCAGTGACTCCATCTTCAAGGGAGACACTGAAGCTTTCTTT